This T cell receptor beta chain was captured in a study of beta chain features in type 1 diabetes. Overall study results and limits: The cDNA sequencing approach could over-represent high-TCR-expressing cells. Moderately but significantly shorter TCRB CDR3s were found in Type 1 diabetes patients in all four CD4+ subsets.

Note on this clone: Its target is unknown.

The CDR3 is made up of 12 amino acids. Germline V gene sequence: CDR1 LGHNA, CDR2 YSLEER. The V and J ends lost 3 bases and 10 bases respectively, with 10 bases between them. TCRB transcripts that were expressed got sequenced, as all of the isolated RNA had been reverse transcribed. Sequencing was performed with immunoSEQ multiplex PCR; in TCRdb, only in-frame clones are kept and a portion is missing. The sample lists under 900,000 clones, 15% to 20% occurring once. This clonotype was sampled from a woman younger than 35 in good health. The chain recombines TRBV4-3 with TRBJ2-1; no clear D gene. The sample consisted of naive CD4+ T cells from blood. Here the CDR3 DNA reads TGCGCCAGCAGCCACCGGTGGAGCGAGCAGTTCTTC. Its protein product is CASSHRWSEQFF.